This TCR beta chain was found in a study of blood T cells in healthy people across ages. Study-level points and caveats: PBMCs went unsorted, and a conclusive naive versus antigen-experienced comparison was therefore prevented. The study regarded diversity estimates from one million T cells as underestimates.

This clonotype occurred a few times. No antigen is known for it. Every donor provided roughly 10 milliliters of peripheral blood. Every sample gave at least 6 micrograms of total RNA when it was extracted. V lost 3 bases to trimming and J lost 5 bases; unmatched junction nucleotides: 10. The CDR3 length is 15 residues. Germline CDR1 is SGHDT and CDR2 is YYEEEE. The use of a sample-barcoded 5' primer and a J-beta primer mix characterized a second PCR of roughly 6 to 11 cycles. TCRdb passed the 5' RACE reads through MiXCR, listing each CDR3 protein once. The sample carries 1.5 million to 2 million distinct CDR3 sequences, 30% to 40% recorded once.

This chain uses TRBV5-6 with TRBJ2-7; 8 nucleotides agree with TRBD2. The source material was blood. The TCR sequence derives from a woman in her thirties in good health. CDR3 coding DNA: TGTGCCAGCAGCTCGGGGGGGCGGTTCAGGGACGAGCAGTACTTC. Translation gives CASSSGGRFRDEQYF.